Listed below are T cell receptor beta chains from one sample, sequenced in a study of shared clonotypes between healthy human individuals. Assay used: immunoSEQ multiplex PCR; TCRdb lists only in-frame clones, some missing. The table has around 1.9 million clones, roughly 93% seen once. Sequenced: naive CD8+ T cells from PBMCs. These receptors all come from a man aged 18 to 30 in good health. Some clones in this sample may be carry-over from other donors' samples. Both conserved end residues are part of each CDR3. The order of the fields is V gene, clone size, J gene, D gene, CDR3 protein, CDR3 DNA. A D gene is named only where the DNA matches it firmly. Some rows have no size entry. The others give once, few or many, or a class for an expanded clone.

>TRBV9|.|TRBJ2-7|.
CASSAGGEAYEQYF
TGTGCCAGCAGCGCCGGTGGCGAAGCCTACGAGCAGTACTTC
>TRBV5-1|.|TRBJ2-1|.
CASRDGASSYNEQFF
TGCGCCAGCAGGGACGGTGCAAGCTCCTACAATGAGCAGTTCTTC
>TRBV4-3|.|TRBJ2-5|TRBD1
CASSQYRQGARGSETQYF
TGCGCCAGCAGCCAATATCGACAGGGGGCGCGGGGTTCGGAGACCCAGTACTTC
>TRBV13|.|TRBJ1-3|.
CASSLAGNTIYF
TGTGCCAGCAGCTTAGCTGGAAACACCATATATTTT
>TRBV13|.|TRBJ2-7|.
CASSTTGQKGEQYF
TGTGCCAGCAGCACAACCGGACAAAAGGGCGAGCAGTACTTC
>TRBV15|.|TRBJ2-7|TRBD1
CATSSGLTGKGIPYEQYF
TGTGCCACCAGCAGCGGATTGACAGGGAAGGGTATACCCTACGAGCAGTACTTC
>TRBV5-6|few|TRBJ1-4|.
CASSRDSKLFF
TGTGCCAGCAGCCGCGACAGCAAACTGTTTTTT
>TRBV7-6|.|TRBJ2-7|TRBD2
CASSLAAGGYEQYF
TGTGCCAGCAGCTTAGCAGCGGGAGGATACGAGCAGTACTTC
>TRBV7-9|.|TRBJ1-1|.
CASSPKVTEAFF
TGTGCCAGCAGCCCCAAGGTTACTGAAGCTTTCTTT
>TRBV7-9|.|TRBJ1-4|.
CASSFGGENEKLFF
TGTGCCAGCAGCTTTGGGGGCGAAAATGAAAAACTGTTTTTT
>TRBV18|few|TRBJ1-1|.
CASSPDWRGDTEAFF
TGTGCCAGCTCACCCGACTGGCGGGGGGACACTGAAGCTTTCTTT
>TRBV27|.|TRBJ1-1|TRBD1
CASSPSVGDRGGTEAFF
TGTGCCAGCAGTCCCTCGGTAGGGGACAGGGGTGGCACTGAAGCTTTCTTT
>TRBV9|once|TRBJ2-6|.
CASSVVSGANVLTF
TGTGCCAGCAGCGTAGTCTCTGGGGCCAACGTCCTGACTTTC
>TRBV29-1|.|TRBJ2-7|.
CSVEETAYEQYF
TGCAGCGTTGAAGAGACAGCATACGAGCAGTACTTC
>TRBV9|.|TRBJ1-1|.
CASSARTENTEAFF
TGTGCCAGCAGCGCCCGGACAGAAAACACTGAAGCTTTCTTT
>TRBV27|.|TRBJ2-3|.
CASSWARGDTQYF
TGTGCCAGCAGTTGGGCCAGGGGAGATACGCAGTATTTT
>TRBV27|.|TRBJ2-7|.
CASQGLDSYEQYF
TGTGCCAGTCAAGGGCTAGATTCGTACGAGCAGTACTTC
>TRBV27|.|TRBJ2-7|TRBD1
CASSPTPRDRVSYEQYF
TGTGCCAGCAGTCCAACCCCCCGGGACAGGGTCTCCTACGAGCAGTACTTC
>TRBV11-2|.|TRBJ2-7|TRBD2
CASSFGLAGGPSYEQYF
TGTGCCAGCAGCTTCGGCCTAGCGGGAGGGCCGTCCTACGAGCAGTACTTC
>TRBV9|.|TRBJ2-7|TRBD2
CASSGSVLAGAPYEQYF
TGTGCCAGCAGCGGTAGCGTACTAGCGGGAGCCCCCTACGAGCAGTACTTC
>TRBV29-1|.|TRBJ2-3|.
CSSPLGLALSDTQYF
TGCAGCTCTCCCCTAGGGCTAGCCCTTTCAGATACGCAGTATTTT
>TRBV15|.|TRBJ2-5|.
CATSRLVRETQYF
TGTGCCACCAGCAGACTAGTTAGGGAGACCCAGTACTTC
>TRBV27|.|TRBJ2-7|TRBD1
CASSLLGTGAPVEQYF
TGTGCCAGCAGTTTATTAGGGACAGGGGCGCCTGTCGAGCAGTACTTC
>TRBV7-9|.|TRBJ1-1|TRBD1
CASSNLGQASTEAFF
TGTGCCAGCAGCAACCTAGGACAGGCCTCCACTGAAGCTTTCTTT
>TRBV11-2|few|TRBJ1-1|.
CASSLDLGVTEAFF
TGTGCCAGCAGCTTAGATCTTGGGGTCACTGAAGCTTTCTTT
>TRBV5-5|.|TRBJ1-4|.
CASSRKPGTGEKLFF
TGTGCCAGCAGCAGAAAACCCGGGACGGGTGAAAAACTGTTTTTT
>TRBV28|.|TRBJ1-1|.
CASSLNWGGNTEAFF
TGTGCCAGCAGCCTTAATTGGGGGGGGAACACTGAAGCTTTCTTT
>TRBV9|few|TRBJ1-5|.
CASSGAGYSNQPQHF
TGTGCCAGCAGCGGGGCCGGATATAGCAATCAGCCCCAGCATTTT
>TRBV5-4|.|TRBJ2-7|.
CASSLQSEQYF
TGTGCCAGCAGCTTGCAATCGGAGCAGTACTTC
>TRBV27|.|TRBJ2-1|TRBD2
CASSKAGAMRNEQFF
TGTGCCAGTTCCAAAGCGGGAGCCATGCGGAATGAGCAGTTCTTC
>TRBV2|.|TRBJ1-1|.
CASSGGRGTEAFF
TGTGCCAGCAGCGGAGGACGGGGCACTGAAGCTTTCTTT
>TRBV11-2|.|TRBJ2-7|TRBD1
CASSLGTAYEQYF
TGTGCCAGCAGCCTGGGGACAGCCTACGAGCAGTACTTC